Listed below are T cell receptor beta chains from one sample, sequenced in a study of cytomegalovirus exposure and HLA in healthy donors. Sequenced by immunoSEQ multiplex PCR; TCRdb stores in-frame clones only, minus some. This sample yields over 150,000 clones, of which over 75% are seen a single time; over 5% belongs to the top ten. The sequenced material came from PBMCs. Receptors were obtained from a woman aged 40 to 55 in good health and CMV-seropositive. Each CDR3 is given with its conserved first and last residue. The order of the fields is V gene, J gene, D gene, clone size, CDR3 DNA, CDR3 protein. A D gene is named only where the DNA matches it firmly. Clone size is not always given. Where it is, it says once, few, many or a class for expanded clones.

TRBV11-3,TRBJ2-5,NA,few,TGTGCCAGCAGCTCGCAAGAGACCCAGTACTTC,CASSSQETQYF
TRBV27,TRBJ1-1,NA,NA,TGTGCCAGCAGTTTATCTACGCGGGTTAAGGGGAACACTGAAGCTTTCTTT,CASSLSTRVKGNTEAFF
TRBV12-5,TRBJ1-5,TRBD1,NA,TGTGCTAGTAGTTCAGGGGGCGGAGACGGTCAGCCCCAGCATTTT,CASSSGGGDGQPQHF
TRBV28,TRBJ2-7,TRBD1,NA,TGTGCCAGCAGACCTAGCTTGGGACAGGTCTCCTACGAGCAGTACTTC,CASRPSLGQVSYEQYF
TRBV20-1,TRBJ2-1,NA,NA,TGCAGTGCTAAGAGTTGGAATGAGCAGTTCTTC,CSAKSWNEQFF
TRBV25-1,TRBJ2-7,NA,NA,TGTGCCAGCAGTGCCTCGGTCCCCTACGAGCAGTACTTC,CASSASVPYEQYF
TRBV5-1,TRBJ2-7,TRBD2,NA,TGCGCCAGCAGCTTGGGGTCGCTCGGCGGGAGTGTATCCTACGAGCAGTACTTC,CASSLGSLGGSVSYEQYF
TRBV28,TRBJ2-7,NA,NA,TGTGCCAGCAGTCTGAGGGCTAACGCCTACGAGCAGTACTTC,CASSLRANAYEQYF
TRBV2,TRBJ2-7,TRBD1,NA,TGTGCCAGCATCCTGGACAGGGCAGGGACCAACGAGCAGTACTTC,CASILDRAGTNEQYF
TRBV7-2,TRBJ1-1,NA,NA,TGTGCCAGCAGCTTCGGGTTAAACACTGAAGCTTTCTTT,CASSFGLNTEAFF
TRBV29-1,TRBJ1-5,NA,once,TGCAGCGCTATCGACTCTGGCAATCAGCCCCAGCATTTT,CSAIDSGNQPQHF
TRBV6-5,TRBJ2-3,TRBD1,NA,TGTGCCAGCAGCCGACAGGGTGCAAGCACAGATACGCAGTATTTT,CASSRQGASTDTQYF
TRBV19,TRBJ2-6,NA,NA,TGTGCCAGTAGTATGCAGGGAATAGCTGGGGCCAACGTCCTGACTTTC,CASSMQGIAGANVLTF
TRBV7-9,TRBJ2-7,NA,NA,TGTGCCAGCAACCTACCCGGGGGAATCGACGAGCAGTACTTC,CASNLPGGIDEQYF
TRBV5-1,TRBJ1-1,NA,NA,TGCGCCAGCAGCTTGAACCTGGGGGCAGTGGCTGAAGCTTTCTTT,CASSLNLGAVAEAFF
TRBV5-5,TRBJ1-1,NA,few,TGTGCCAGCAGCCCAGCCCTGAACAGGATATACACTGAAGCTTTCTTT,CASSPALNRIYTEAFF
TRBV6-5,TRBJ2-3,NA,NA,TGTGCCAGCAGGACCACAGGGAGCGTCACAGATACGCAGTATTTT,CASRTTGSVTDTQYF
TRBV4-1,TRBJ1-5,TRBD1,NA,TGCGCCAGCAGCCAAGGGACAGGGCCCAATCAGCCCCAGCATTTT,CASSQGTGPNQPQHF
TRBV10-3,TRBJ1-4,NA,NA,TGTGCCATCAGTGATGGGGGACTCTCTAATGAAAAACTGTTTTTT,CAISDGGLSNEKLFF
TRBV9,TRBJ2-3,NA,NA,TGTGCCAGCAGGAGTCGGAGTACGCAGTATTTT,CASRSRSTQYF
TRBV5-1,TRBJ2-5,TRBD2,NA,TGCGCCAGCAGCTTGGTTCCAGCGGGAGGGCCAGAGACCCAGTACTTC,CASSLVPAGGPETQYF
TRBV6-5,TRBJ2-7,TRBD1,NA,TGTGCCAGCAATAAACCGGGACAGGGAGACTACGAGCAGTACTTC,CASNKPGQGDYEQYF
TRBV6-1,TRBJ2-2,TRBD2,NA,TGTGCCAGCAGTGAAAGAGATAGACGGGAGGTCACCGGGGAGCTGTTTTTT,CASSERDRREVTGELFF
TRBV7-9,TRBJ1-2,NA,NA,TGTGCCAGCAGCCCTGAAAAGCTCGGCTATGGCTACACCTTC,CASSPEKLGYGYTF
TRBV19,TRBJ2-2,TRBD2,NA,TGTGCCAGTAGTATAAGGGGACTAGCGGGGAACACCGGGGAGCTGTTTTTT,CASSIRGLAGNTGELFF
TRBV6-5,TRBJ2-1,TRBD2,NA,TGTGCCAGCGGATGGGCGGGAGGACGGGAGCAGTTCTTC,CASGWAGGREQFF
TRBV11-2,TRBJ2-7,NA,NA,TGTGCCAGCAGCGGGGGGTTAGAGCAGTACTTC,CASSGGLEQYF
TRBV30,TRBJ2-7,NA,NA,TGTGCCTGGATCCCGGTCGGCCGGACAGCCCACTCCTACGAGCAGTACTTC,CAWIPVGRTAHSYEQYF
TRBV19,TRBJ2-5,NA,NA,TGTGCCAGTAGTATTTCCGACACTGGAGAGACCCAGTACTTC,CASSISDTGETQYF
TRBV6-5,TRBJ2-4,TRBD2,NA,TGTGCCAGCAGTTACGAGGGCGGGAGGACGGGAAACATTCAGTACTTC,CASSYEGGRTGNIQYF
TRBV19,TRBJ1-1,NA,many,TGTGCCAGTAGTATAGAATTTGGCAGTATGAACACTGAAGCTTTCTTT,CASSIEFGSMNTEAFF
TRBV29-1,TRBJ1-2,NA,NA,TGCAGCGTTGTGGGGGGGGTTCGGGGCTACACCTTC,CSVVGGVRGYTF
TRBV7-2,TRBJ2-1,TRBD2,once,TGTGCCAGCAGCTTAGTGACTAGCGGGGGAGGGGAGCAGTTCTTC,CASSLVTSGGGEQFF
TRBV6-6,TRBJ2-4,TRBD2,few,TGTGCCAGCAGCACGACTAGCGGGTCTGCCAAAAACATTCAGTACTTC,CASSTTSGSAKNIQYF
TRBV9,TRBJ1-1,NA,NA,TGTGCCAGCAGTGTATATTCCTCAGGCACTGAAGCTTTCTTT,CASSVYSSGTEAFF
TRBV19,TRBJ2-3,TRBD2,NA,TGTGCCAGTAGTTCTAGCGGGAGTGCAGATACGCAGTATTTT,CASSSSGSADTQYF
TRBV7-2,TRBJ2-5,TRBD2,NA,TGTGCCAGCAGCCCCATAGGTCTAGCGGGAGCGGGGGAGACCCAGTACTTC,CASSPIGLAGAGETQYF
TRBV5-1,TRBJ2-5,TRBD2,NA,TGCGCCAGCAACCGGGGGGGTGGAGAGACCCAGTACTTC,CASNRGGGETQYF
TRBV6-5,TRBJ2-3,TRBD2,NA,TGTGCCAGCAGGGAACTAGCGGGAGGCACAGATACGCAGTATTTT,CASRELAGGTDTQYF
TRBV2,TRBJ1-1,TRBD1,NA,TGTGCCAGCAAAAGTCAGGGGGGGAACACTGAAGCTTTCTTT,CASKSQGGNTEAFF
TRBV5-4,TRBJ2-7,TRBD2,NA,TGTGCCAGCAGCTTGATGATAGCGGGAGGCTACGAGCAGTACTTC,CASSLMIAGGYEQYF
TRBV5-4,TRBJ2-1,NA,once,TGTGCCAGCAGCCATCCTGGAGAGTTAGATGAGCAGTTCTTC,CASSHPGELDEQFF
TRBV18,TRBJ2-5,NA,NA,TGTGCCAGCTCACCACTTGGGCGGGTTGAGACCCAGTACTTC,CASSPLGRVETQYF
TRBV5-1,TRBJ2-1,TRBD1,NA,TGCGCCAGCAGCTTAGAGGGACAGACTAAGCAGTTCTTC,CASSLEGQTKQFF
TRBV11-1,TRBJ2-5,TRBD2,few,TGTGCCAGCAGCCTGAGACTAGCGCCGCAAGAGACCCAGTACTTC,CASSLRLAPQETQYF
TRBV28,TRBJ2-3,NA,NA,TGTGCCAGCAGTGGTCTTGGGGGGGCGAGAGATACGCAGTATTTT,CASSGLGGARDTQYF
TRBV6-5,TRBJ2-2,NA,NA,TGTGCCAGCAGTTATTCCGGGACACCGAACACCGGGGAGCTGTTTTTT,CASSYSGTPNTGELFF
TRBV27,TRBJ1-2,NA,NA,TGTGCCACCACAGGGACCCATAGGTCGGGCTACACCTTC,CATTGTHRSGYTF
TRBV25-1,TRBJ1-2,TRBD1,NA,TGTGCCACACCGGGACAGGGGGCCATTAACTATGGCTACACCTTC,CATPGQGAINYGYTF
TRBV28,TRBJ1-2,TRBD1,NA,TGTGCCAGCAGTTTATACTGGGACAGGGGGCGGGAATATGGCTACACCTTC,CASSLYWDRGREYGYTF
TRBV27,TRBJ2-6,TRBD1,NA,TGTGCCAGCAGTGATTGGACAGGGTCTGGTGCCAACGTCCTGACTTTC,CASSDWTGSGANVLTF
TRBV19,TRBJ1-1,NA,NA,TGTGCCAGTAGTGGACAGACACCCCAGGCAGCTTTCTTT,CASSGQTPQAAFF
TRBV5-1,TRBJ2-3,TRBD2,NA,TGCGCCAGCAGCTTGGAACTAGCGGGATTAGATACGCAGTATTTT,CASSLELAGLDTQYF